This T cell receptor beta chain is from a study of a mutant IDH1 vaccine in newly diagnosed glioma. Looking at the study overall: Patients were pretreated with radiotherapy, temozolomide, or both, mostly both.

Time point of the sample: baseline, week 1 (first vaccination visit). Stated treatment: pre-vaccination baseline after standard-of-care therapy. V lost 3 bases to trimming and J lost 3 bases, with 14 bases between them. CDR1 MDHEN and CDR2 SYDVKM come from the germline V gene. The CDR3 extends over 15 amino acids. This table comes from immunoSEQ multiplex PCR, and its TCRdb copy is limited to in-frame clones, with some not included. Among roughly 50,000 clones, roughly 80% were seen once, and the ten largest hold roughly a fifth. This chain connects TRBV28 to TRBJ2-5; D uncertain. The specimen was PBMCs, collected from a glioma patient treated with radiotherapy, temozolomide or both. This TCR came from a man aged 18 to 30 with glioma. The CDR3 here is CASSFALEREETQYF. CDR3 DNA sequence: TGTGCCAGCAGTTTCGCCCTGGAGAGAGAAGAGACCCAGTACTTC.